One and the same sample provided the 17 T cell receptor beta chains below, sequenced in a study of CD8+CD57+ T cells in acquired aplastic anemia. Profiling that covered TCR beta VDJ and CDR3 relied on genomic DNA as its template. Via MiXCR, TCRdb re-called the reads, giving one row per CDR3 protein. The sample carries roughly 130,000 distinct CDR3 sequences, 48% recorded once. Sequenced sample: sorted CD4+, CD8+, or CD8+CD57+ T cells (not recorded which) from PBMCs. The receptor set was obtained from a human donor in good health, serving as a control.

This clonotype was seen at least ten times. This chain joins TRBV6-4 and TRBJ1-4; a weak D match, TRBD1 (6 bases). Between the trimmed V and J ends, which lost 7 bases and 3 bases, there was a span of 9 bases. The CDR3 length is 13 residues. The V gene's germline CDR1 is MRHNA and CDR2 SNTAGT. The CDR3 protein is CASKGGPNEKLFF. CDR3 nucleotide sequence: TGTGCCAGCAAAGGGGGACCTAATGAAAAACTGTTTTTT.

This chain joins TRBV20-1 and TRBJ1-6, with TRBD1 as a possible D gene (5 bases). Trimming pared 0 bases from V and 9 bases from J, leaving 21 bases between. Germline V CDR1 and CDR2: DFQATT, SNEGSKA (reference sequence). This CDR3 is 17 amino acids long. The CDR3: CSARDPSGGSPGSPLHF. In DNA, the CDR3 is TGCAGTGCTAGAGATCCGAGCGGGGGGTCGCCCGGTTCACCCCTCCACTTT.

This rearrangement joins TRBV2 to TRBJ2-2; weak D call: TRBD1 (6 bases). Germline CDR1 is SNHLY and CDR2 is FYNNEI. V dropped 5 bases and J dropped 3 bases, with 13 bases sitting between them. This CDR3 is built from 15 residues. The CDR3 protein is CASSPDSSYTGELFF. The CDR3 DNA reads TGTGCCAGCAGTCCGGACAGCTCCTACACCGGGGAGCTGTTTTTT.

J is TRBJ1-1 and V is TRBV7-7, with a tentative D call TRBD1 (5 bases). The CDR3 is 13 residues long. The ends were cut back, 5 bases at V and 0 bases at J, with 7 bases in the middle. Looked up from germline, CDR1 is SSHAT and CDR2 is FNYEAQ (reference sequence). The CDR3: CASSMTVNTEAFF. The DNA of the CDR3 is TGTGCCAGCAGCATGACAGTGAACACTGAAGCTTTCTTT.

This clonotype was seen ten or more times. The J gene is TRBJ2-3, the V gene TRBV11-2; D might be TRBD1 (7 bases). The CDR3 length is 16 residues. CDR1 is SGHAT and CDR2 is FQNNGV in the germline V gene. Trimming stripped 7 bases from V and 2 bases from J, with 19 bases between. The CDR3, as DNA: TGTGCCAGCACCCAAGGGGGGACAGTATACACAGATACGCAGTATTTT. This codes for CASTQGGTVYTDTQYF.

This clonotype was seen only a few times. The chain combines TRBV7-2 with TRBJ2-7; D not certain. Trimming pared 5 bases from V and 4 bases from J, leaving 15 bases between. The CDR3 contains 14 residues. CDR1 is SGHTA and CDR2 is FQGNSA in the germline V gene. The CDR3 DNA reads TGTGCCAGCAGCCCAACCCTGGGCGCTTACGAGCAGTACTTC. Protein sequence: CASSPTLGAYEQYF.

The chain joins TRBV29-1 to TRBJ2-3; D may be TRBD1 or TRBD2 (5 bases each). Germline CDR1 is SQVTM and CDR2 is ANQGSEA. CDR3 length equals 14 residues. V gave up 6 bases and J gave up 2 bases, with 15 bases separating them. The CDR3 coding sequence is TGCAGCGTCCCGGGACGCCTCCACACAGATACGCAGTATTTT. Amino acids: CSVPGRLHTDTQYF.

The genes are TRBV24-1 and TRBJ2-1; 8 bases are shared with TRBD1. Trimming took 0 bases from V and 2 from J; bases not matched to a gene: 2. CDR1 and CDR2 from the germline V gene are KGHDR and SFDVKD. The CDR3 is 16 residues long. CDR3 sequence reads: CATSDLQGATYNEQFF. CDR3 coding DNA: TGTGCCACCAGTGATTTGCAGGGGGCCACCTACAATGAGCAGTTCTTC.

The chain employs TRBV10-3 and TRBJ1-2; D possibly corresponds to TRBD1 (5 bases). The CDR3 has 14 residues. V was pared by 6 bases and J by 7 bases, with 18 bases between. Germline V gene lookup returns CDR1 ENHRY and CDR2 SYGVKD. The CDR3 sequence: CAIRGTGGEGGYTF. The CDR3, as DNA: TGTGCCATCAGAGGTACTGGGGGAGAGGGTGGCTACACCTTC.

This clonotype was seen at least ten times. The rearrangement links TRBV6-5 to TRBJ1-4, with 7 bases aligning to TRBD1. Germline CDR1 and CDR2: MNHEY and SVGAGI. This CDR3 is built from 15 residues. Unmatched junction bases numbered 6, after V lost 0 bases and J lost 8 bases. This CDR3 is CASSYSDRFGEKLFF. The CDR3 DNA is TGTGCCAGCAGTTACTCGGACAGGTTTGGCGAAAAACTGTTTTTT.

The sample holds many counts of this clonotype. The V gene is TRBV19, the J gene TRBJ2-7; no firm D call. The ends were cut back, 9 bases at V and 3 bases at J, with 15 bases in the middle. The CDR3 runs 13 residues. The germline V gene has CDR1 LNHDA and CDR2 SQIVND (reference sequence). Here the CDR3 reads CASAGQPLYEQYF. The CDR3 coding sequence is TGTGCCAGCGCCGGGCAACCACTCTACGAGCAGTACTTC.

This clonotype was counted ten times or more. V and J are TRBV20-1 and TRBJ1-1; D unclear. The V and J ends lost 5 bases and 3 bases respectively, with 13 bases between them. The CDR3 totals 13 residues. Germline lookup yields CDR1 DFQATT and CDR2 SNEGSKA (reference sequence). Here the CDR3 DNA reads TGCAGTGCTCGATGGACTAGAGACACTGAAGCTTTCTTT. This sequence encodes CSARWTRDTEAFF.

This clonotype was seen ten or more times. The chain uses TRBV5-1 and TRBJ1-5; D uncertain. The CDR3 contains 13 residues. From germline, CDR1 is SGHRS and CDR2 YFSETQ. V lost 4 bases, J lost 5 bases, and 10 bases lay in between. The CDR3 nucleotides are TGCGCCAGCAGCCCCAACGCTGATCAGCCCCAGCATTTT. As protein: CASSPNADQPQHF.

The chain uses TRBV7-9 and TRBJ2-1, with D tentatively TRBD2 (6 bases). Germline V gives CDR1 SEHNR, CDR2 FQNEAQ (reference sequence). Trimming took 3 bases from V and 13 from J, leaving 13 bases between them. The CDR3 totals 12 residues. CDR3 residues: CASSLGGTDQFF. The DNA for the CDR3 is TGTGCCAGCAGCTTGGGCGGGACGGACCAGTTCTTC.

This clonotype showed up many times. The chain links TRBV6-5 to TRBJ1-1, with a weak D call TRBD1 (5 bases). CDR3 length: 17 amino acids. Trimming left V 0 bases short and J 4 bases short, with 18 bases between. From germline, CDR1 is MNHEY and CDR2 SVGAGI. The CDR3 reads CASSYSGQGSAGTEAFF. The CDR3 nucleotides are TGTGCCAGCAGTTACTCGGGGCAGGGTTCGGCGGGCACTGAAGCTTTCTTT.

The chain combines TRBV10-2 with TRBJ2-5; 14 nucleotides align to TRBD2. The CDR3 totals 14 residues. Trimming took 8 bases from V and 2 from J; bases not matched to a gene: 1. CDR1 is WSHSY, CDR2 SAAADI, per germline. The CDR3 region is CASRTSGGQETQYF. The CDR3 DNA sequence: TGCGCCAGCCGGACTAGCGGGGGGCAAGAGACCCAGTACTTC.

This clonotype was seen a single time. This sequence joins TRBV10-2 and TRBJ2-1, with no clear D. Germline values: CDR1 WSHSY, CDR2 SAAADI. V shed 5 bases and J shed 7 bases, with 6 bases lying between them. This CDR3 has 11 residues. DNA for the CDR3: TGCGCCAGCAGTCACTCGAATGAGCAGTTCTTC. Translating gives CASSHSNEQFF.